These 9 T cell receptor beta chains came from one sample sequenced in a study of low-dose radiotherapy and immunotherapy resistance in tumors. This sample's time point: after trial treatment. Noted treatment: LDRT plus nivolumab, ipilimumab, low-dose cyclophosphamide and aspirin (RACIN trial). TRAV- and TRBV-specific primers, spanning alpha and beta chains, primed first-strand cDNA. The authors amplified TCRs for 20 PCR cycles with a constant-region primer and a V-primer adapter. One entry per CDR3 protein results from TCRdb running MiXCR on the reads. This table holds around 60,000 distinct CDR3 sequences, 23% found once. The sequencing here drew on PBMCs, taken after low-dose radiotherapy plus immunotherapy. Receptors were obtained from a male donor with prostate cancer.

In this sample, this clonotype turned up many times. This chain connects TRBV19 to TRBJ2-1, with 9 bases that match TRBD2. Unmatched junction bases numbered 7, after V lost 7 bases and J lost 9 bases. The V gene's germline CDR1 is LNHDA and CDR2 SQIVND (reference sequence). The length of the CDR3 is 13 residues. In DNA form, the CDR3 reads TGTGCCAGTAACGGCGGGGGGGATGGTGAGCAGTTCTTC. This translates into CASNGGGDGEQFF.

This clonotype was observed many times. This chain connects TRBV18 to TRBJ2-7, with 14 bases identical to TRBD2. This CDR3 has 17 amino acids. Trimming cost V 4 bases and J 0 bases; bases outside gene matches: 5. The germline gives CDR1 KGHSH, CDR2 LQKENI. DNA of the CDR3: TGTGCCAGCTCACTAGGGACTAGCGGGAGAAGCTCCTACGAGCAGTACTTC. As protein: CASSLGTSGRSSYEQYF.

The chain recombines TRBV27 with TRBJ2-7, with 7 bases that match TRBD1. CDR1 MNHEY and CDR2 SMNVEV come from the germline V gene (reference sequence). V dropped 2 bases and J dropped 7; count of bases not matched to a gene: 11. The CDR3 is 15 amino acids. Here the CDR3 DNA reads TGTGCCAGCAGTTTACGGACAGGCGCCCGCTCGGAGCAGTACTTC. Translating gives CASSLRTGARSEQYF.

For this clonotype: Only one base separates this from a far larger clonotype, so it likely reflects a read error. V and J are TRBV13 and TRBJ2-3; 9 bases fit TRBD2. This CDR3 has 16 amino acids. V was clipped by 5 bases and J by 0 bases; unmatched bases: 6. Germline values: CDR1 PRHDT, CDR2 FYEKMQ (reference sequence). CDR3 coding DNA: TGTGCCAGCAGCGCGACGGCGGGAGGGAGCACAGATACGCAGTATTTT. This codes for CASSATAGGSTDTQYF.

This clonotype has a count of ten or more. This chain uses TRBV28 with TRBJ2-7; weak D call: TRBD2 (5 bases). Per the germline V gene, CDR1 is MDHEN and CDR2 is SYDVKM. The CDR3 runs to 17 residues. Deletions cut 6 bases from V and 0 bases from J, with 21 bases between. CDR3 DNA sequence: TGTGCCAGCAGACCCCCGCCCGGGCAGGAGGACTCCTACGAGCAGTACTTC. Residues: CASRPPPGQEDSYEQYF.

This clonotype was recorded at least ten times. The chain joins TRBV11-2 to TRBJ2-5, with 11 nucleotides matching TRBD2. CDR1 and CDR2 from the germline V gene are SGHAT and FQNNGV. With V trimmed by 1 base and J by 4 bases, 2 bases remained unmatched. The CDR3 has 15 residues. The CDR3 bases are TGTGCCAGCAGCTTAGCCGGGACTAGCGGAGAGACCCAGTACTTC. Amino acid sequence: CASSLAGTSGETQYF.

This chain joins TRBV14 and TRBJ2-1; D remains ambiguous. V was shortened by 4 bases and J by 7 bases, with 14 bases between the two germline ends. The CDR3 has 14 amino acids. CDR1 and CDR2 from the germline V gene are SGHDN and FVKESK. This chain's CDR3 is CASSPRVGFNEQFF. CDR3 coding DNA: TGTGCCAGCAGCCCAAGAGTGGGTTTTAATGAGCAGTTCTTC.

In its sample, this clonotype was seen a few times. The J gene is TRBJ2-7, the V gene TRBV19; TRBD2 might be the D (5 bases). The CDR3 extends over 14 amino acids. Trimming shortened V by 2 bases and J by 0 bases, and 8 bases separated the two germline ends. Looked up from germline, CDR1 is LNHDA and CDR2 is SQIVND (reference sequence). This CDR3 is CASSILGSSYEQYF. The CDR3 nucleotides read TGTGCCAGTAGTATACTGGGGAGCTCCTACGAGCAGTACTTC.

A few counts support this clonotype. The chain couples TRBV27 to TRBJ2-7; the match to TRBD2 covers 8 bases. Trimming at V came to 5 bases and at J to 2 bases, leaving 5 bases not matched to a gene. The CDR3 consists of 14 residues. Germline assignment: CDR1 MNHEY and CDR2 SMNVEV (reference sequence). CDR3 DNA: TGTGCCAGCAGTGAACTAGCGGACACCTACGAGCAGTACTTC. Protein: CASSELADTYEQYF.